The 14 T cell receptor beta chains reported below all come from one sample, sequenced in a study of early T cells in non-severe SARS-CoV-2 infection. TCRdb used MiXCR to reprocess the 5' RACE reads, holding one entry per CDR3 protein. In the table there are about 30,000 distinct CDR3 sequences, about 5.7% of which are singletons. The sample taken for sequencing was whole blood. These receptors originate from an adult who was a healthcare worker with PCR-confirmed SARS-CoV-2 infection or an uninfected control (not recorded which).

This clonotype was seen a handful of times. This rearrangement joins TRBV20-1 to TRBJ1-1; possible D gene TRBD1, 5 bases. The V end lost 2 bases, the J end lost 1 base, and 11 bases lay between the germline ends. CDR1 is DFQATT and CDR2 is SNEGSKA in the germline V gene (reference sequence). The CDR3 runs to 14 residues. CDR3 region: CSARPGTANTEAFF. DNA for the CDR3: TGCAGTGCTAGACCTGGGACGGCGAACACTGAAGCTTTCTTT.

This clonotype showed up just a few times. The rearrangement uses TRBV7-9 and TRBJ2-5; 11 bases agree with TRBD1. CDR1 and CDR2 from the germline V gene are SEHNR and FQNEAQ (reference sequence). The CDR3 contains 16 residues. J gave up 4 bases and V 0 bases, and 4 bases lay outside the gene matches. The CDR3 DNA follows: TGTGCCAGCAGCTTAGCCGGGACAGGGGGAAGAGAGACCCAGTACTTC. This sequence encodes CASSLAGTGGRETQYF.

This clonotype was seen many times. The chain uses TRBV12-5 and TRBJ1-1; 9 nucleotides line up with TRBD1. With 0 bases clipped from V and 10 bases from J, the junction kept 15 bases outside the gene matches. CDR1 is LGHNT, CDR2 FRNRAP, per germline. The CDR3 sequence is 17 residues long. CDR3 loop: CASGLVPVRQGDGVAFF. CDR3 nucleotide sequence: TGTGCTAGTGGTTTGGTACCGGTTAGACAGGGGGATGGTGTAGCTTTCTTT.

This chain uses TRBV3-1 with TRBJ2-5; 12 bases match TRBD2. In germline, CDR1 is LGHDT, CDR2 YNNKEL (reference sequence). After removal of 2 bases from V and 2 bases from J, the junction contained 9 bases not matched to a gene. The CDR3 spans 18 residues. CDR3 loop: CASSQRTSGRSGQETQYF. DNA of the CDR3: TGTGCCAGCAGCCAACGAACTAGCGGGAGGTCTGGGCAAGAGACCCAGTACTTC.

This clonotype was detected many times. The CDR3 reads CASSYSGGQGFTLHF. DNA of the CDR3: TGTGCCAGCAGTTATTCGGGGGGACAGGGGTTCACCCTCCACTTT. The chain carries TRBV6-9 and TRBJ1-6; 10 nucleotides align to TRBD1. The germline V gene has CDR1 MNHGY and CDR2 SVAAGI. V lost 0 bases and J lost 14; bases outside the gene matches: 7. This CDR3 has 15 amino acids.

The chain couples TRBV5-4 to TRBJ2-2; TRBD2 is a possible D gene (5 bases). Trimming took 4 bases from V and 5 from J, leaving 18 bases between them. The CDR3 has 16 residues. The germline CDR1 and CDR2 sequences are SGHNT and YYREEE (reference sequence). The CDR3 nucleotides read TGTGCCAGCAGCCCGGGATCACCCCCCTTGACCGGGGAGCTGTTTTTT. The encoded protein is CASSPGSPPLTGELFF.

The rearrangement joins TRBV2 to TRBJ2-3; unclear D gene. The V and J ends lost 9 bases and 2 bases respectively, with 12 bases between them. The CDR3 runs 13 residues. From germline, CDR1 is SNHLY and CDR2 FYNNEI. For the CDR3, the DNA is TGTGCCAGTTCCGGGCCCCCCACAGATACGCAGTATTTT. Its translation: CASSGPPTDTQYF.

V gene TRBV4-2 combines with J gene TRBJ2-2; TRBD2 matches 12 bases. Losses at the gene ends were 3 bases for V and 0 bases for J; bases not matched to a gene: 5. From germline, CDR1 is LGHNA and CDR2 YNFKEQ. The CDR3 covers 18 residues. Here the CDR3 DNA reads TGTGCCAGCAGCCAGGAGACTAGCGGGGGAGCGAACACCGGGGAGCTGTTTTTT. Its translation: CASSQETSGGANTGELFF.

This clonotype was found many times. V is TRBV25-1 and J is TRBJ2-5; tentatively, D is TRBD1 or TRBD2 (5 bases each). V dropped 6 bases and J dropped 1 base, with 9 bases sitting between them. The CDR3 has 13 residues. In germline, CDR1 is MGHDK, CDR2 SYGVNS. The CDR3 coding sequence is TGTGCCAGCAGCTTCGGGACCCAAGAGACCCAGTACTTC. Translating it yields CASSFGTQETQYF.

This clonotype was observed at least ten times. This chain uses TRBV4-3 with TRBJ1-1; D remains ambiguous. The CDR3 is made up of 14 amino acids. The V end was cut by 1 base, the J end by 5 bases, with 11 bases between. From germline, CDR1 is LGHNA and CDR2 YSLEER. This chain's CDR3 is CASSQGYAGTEAFF. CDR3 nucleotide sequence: TGCGCCAGCAGCCAAGGGTATGCGGGAACTGAAGCTTTCTTT.

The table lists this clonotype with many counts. The CDR3 coding sequence is TGTGCCAGCAGCTTAGCCATGAACACCGGGGAGCTGTTTTTT. It encodes CASSLAMNTGELFF. This rearrangement joins TRBV7-2 to TRBJ2-2; D is uncertain. V was shortened by 0 bases and J by 1 base, with 3 bases between the two germline ends. The germline V gene encodes CDR1 SGHTA and CDR2 FQGNSA. The CDR3 has 14 amino acids.

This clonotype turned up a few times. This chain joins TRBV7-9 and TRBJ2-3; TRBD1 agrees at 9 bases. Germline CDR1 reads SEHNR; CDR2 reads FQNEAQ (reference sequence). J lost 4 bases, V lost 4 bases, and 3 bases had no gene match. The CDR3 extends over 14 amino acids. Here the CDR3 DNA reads TGTGCCAGCAGCTCGGGGACAGGGCCAGATACGCAGTATTTT. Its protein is CASSSGTGPDTQYF. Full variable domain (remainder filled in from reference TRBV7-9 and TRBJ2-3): DTGVSQNPRHKITKRGQNVTFRCDPISEHNRLYWYRQTLGQGPEFLTYFQNEAQLEKSRLLSDRFSAERPKGSFSTLEIQRTEQGDSAMYLCASSSGTGPDTQYFGPGTRLTVL.

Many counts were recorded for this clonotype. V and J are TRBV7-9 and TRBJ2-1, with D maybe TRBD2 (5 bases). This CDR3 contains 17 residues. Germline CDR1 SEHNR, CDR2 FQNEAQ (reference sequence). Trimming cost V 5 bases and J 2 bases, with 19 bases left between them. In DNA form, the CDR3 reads TGTGCCAGCAGCCCCCCTGGTAGGAGCGGCCCCTACAATGAGCAGTTCTTC. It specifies CASSPPGRSGPYNEQFF.

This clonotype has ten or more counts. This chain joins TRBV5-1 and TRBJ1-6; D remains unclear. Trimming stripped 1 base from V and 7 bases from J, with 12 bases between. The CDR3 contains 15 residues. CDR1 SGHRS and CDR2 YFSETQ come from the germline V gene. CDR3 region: CASSLIGENNSPLHF. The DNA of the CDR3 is TGCGCCAGCAGCTTGATCGGGGAGAACAATTCACCCCTCCACTTT.